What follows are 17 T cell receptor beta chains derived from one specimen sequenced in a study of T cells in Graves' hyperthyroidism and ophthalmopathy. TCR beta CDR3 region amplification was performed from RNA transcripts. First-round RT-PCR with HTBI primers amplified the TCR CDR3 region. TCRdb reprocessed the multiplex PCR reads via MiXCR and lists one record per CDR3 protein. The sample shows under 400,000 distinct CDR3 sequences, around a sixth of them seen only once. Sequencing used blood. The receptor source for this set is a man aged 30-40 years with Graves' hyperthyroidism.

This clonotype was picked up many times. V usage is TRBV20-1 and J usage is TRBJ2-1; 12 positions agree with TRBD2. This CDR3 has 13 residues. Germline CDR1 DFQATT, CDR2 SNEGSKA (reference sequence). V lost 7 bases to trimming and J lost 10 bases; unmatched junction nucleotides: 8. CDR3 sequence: CSVSGLAGGEQFF. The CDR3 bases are TGCAGTGTTTCTGGGCTAGCGGGAGGGGAGCAGTTCTTC.

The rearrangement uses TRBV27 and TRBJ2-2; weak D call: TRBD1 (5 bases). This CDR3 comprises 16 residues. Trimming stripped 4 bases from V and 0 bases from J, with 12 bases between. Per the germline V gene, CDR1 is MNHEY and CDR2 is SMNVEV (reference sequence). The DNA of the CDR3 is TGTGCCAGCAGTTCGAGACAGTTCGCGAACACCGGGGAGCTGTTTTTT. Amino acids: CASSSRQFANTGELFF.

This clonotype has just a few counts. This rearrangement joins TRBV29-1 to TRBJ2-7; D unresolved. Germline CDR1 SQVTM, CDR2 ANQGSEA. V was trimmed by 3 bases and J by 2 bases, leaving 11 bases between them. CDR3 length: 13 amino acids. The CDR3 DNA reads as TGCAGCGTTGATCAGGTGGGGACCTACGAGCAGTACTTC. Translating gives CSVDQVGTYEQYF.

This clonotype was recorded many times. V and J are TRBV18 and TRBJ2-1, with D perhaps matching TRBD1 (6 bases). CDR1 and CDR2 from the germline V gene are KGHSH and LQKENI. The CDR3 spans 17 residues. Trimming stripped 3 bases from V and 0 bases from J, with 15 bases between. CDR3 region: CASSPWTIGGSYNEQFF. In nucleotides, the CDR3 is TGTGCCAGCTCACCCTGGACGATAGGGGGCTCCTACAATGAGCAGTTCTTC.

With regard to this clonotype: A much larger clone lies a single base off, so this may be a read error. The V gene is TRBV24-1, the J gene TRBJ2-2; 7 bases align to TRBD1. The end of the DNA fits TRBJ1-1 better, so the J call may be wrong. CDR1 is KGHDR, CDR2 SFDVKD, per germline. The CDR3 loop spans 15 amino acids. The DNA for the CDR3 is TGTGCCACCAGTGATTCGGGACAGCCGAACACTGGAGCTTTCTTT. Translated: CATSDSGQPNTGAFF.

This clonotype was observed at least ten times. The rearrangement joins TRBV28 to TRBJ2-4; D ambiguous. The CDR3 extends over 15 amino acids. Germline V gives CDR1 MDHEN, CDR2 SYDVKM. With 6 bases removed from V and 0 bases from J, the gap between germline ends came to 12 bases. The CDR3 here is CASRSPSRAKNIQYF. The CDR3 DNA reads TGTGCCAGCAGGTCCCCTTCGAGAGCCAAAAACATTCAGTACTTC.

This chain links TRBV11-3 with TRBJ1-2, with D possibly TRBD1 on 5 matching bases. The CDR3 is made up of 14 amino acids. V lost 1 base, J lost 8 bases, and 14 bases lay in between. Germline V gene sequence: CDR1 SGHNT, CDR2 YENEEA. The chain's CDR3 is CASSLGWGANGYTF. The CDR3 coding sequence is TGTGCCAGCAGCTTAGGTTGGGGCGCGAACGGCTACACCTTC.

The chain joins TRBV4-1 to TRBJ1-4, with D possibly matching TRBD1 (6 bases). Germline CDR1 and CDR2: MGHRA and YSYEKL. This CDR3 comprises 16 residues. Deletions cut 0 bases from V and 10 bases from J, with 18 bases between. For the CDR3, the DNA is TGCGCCAGCAGCCAAGAACCCGGCGGGACAATGGGAAAACTGTTTTTT. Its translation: CASSQEPGGTMGKLFF.

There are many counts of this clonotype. The DNA of the CDR3 is TGTGCCAGCAGTGAATCTAGGACACTGAACACTGAAGCTTTCTTT. As protein: CASSESRTLNTEAFF. This chain connects TRBV6-1 to TRBJ1-1, with D maybe TRBD1 (5 bases). CDR3 size: 15 residues. V was cut by 2 bases and J by 0 bases, with 10 bases left in between. The germline V gene encodes CDR1 MNHNS and CDR2 SASEGT.

CDR3 nucleotide sequence: TGTGCCAGCAGTGAGGACTATGCTTCACCCCTCCACTTT. Translated, it gives CASSEDYASPLHF. The chain combines TRBV6-1 with TRBJ1-6; no clear D. In germline, CDR1 is MNHNS, CDR2 SASEGT. V shed 3 bases and J shed 9 bases, with 9 bases lying between them. The CDR3 runs 13 residues.

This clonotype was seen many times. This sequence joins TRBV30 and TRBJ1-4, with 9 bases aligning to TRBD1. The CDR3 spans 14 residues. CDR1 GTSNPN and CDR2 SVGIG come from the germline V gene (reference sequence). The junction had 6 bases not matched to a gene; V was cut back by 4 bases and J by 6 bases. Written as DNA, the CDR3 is TGTGCCTGGAAGCCGGGACAGGGATATGAAAAACTGTTTTTT. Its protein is CAWKPGQGYEKLFF.

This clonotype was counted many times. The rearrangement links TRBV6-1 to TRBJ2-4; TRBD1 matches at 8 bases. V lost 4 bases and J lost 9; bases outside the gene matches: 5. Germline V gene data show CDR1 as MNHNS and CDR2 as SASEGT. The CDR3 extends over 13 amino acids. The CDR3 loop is CASSVMDRAIQYF. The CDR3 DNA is TGTGCCAGCAGTGTGATGGACAGGGCCATTCAGTACTTC.

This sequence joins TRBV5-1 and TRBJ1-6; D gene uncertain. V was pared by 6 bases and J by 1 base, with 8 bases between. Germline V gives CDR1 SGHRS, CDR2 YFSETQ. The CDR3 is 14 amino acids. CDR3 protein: CASTELSYNSPLHF. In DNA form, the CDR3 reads TGCGCCAGCACCGAGTTATCCTATAATTCACCCCTCCACTTT.

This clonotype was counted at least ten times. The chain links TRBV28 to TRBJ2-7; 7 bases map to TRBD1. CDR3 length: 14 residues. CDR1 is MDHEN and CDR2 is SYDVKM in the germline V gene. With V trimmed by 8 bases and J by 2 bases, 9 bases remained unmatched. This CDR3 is CASLPGDRAYEQYF. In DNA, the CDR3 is TGTGCCAGCCTACCCGGTGACAGGGCCTACGAGCAGTACTTC.

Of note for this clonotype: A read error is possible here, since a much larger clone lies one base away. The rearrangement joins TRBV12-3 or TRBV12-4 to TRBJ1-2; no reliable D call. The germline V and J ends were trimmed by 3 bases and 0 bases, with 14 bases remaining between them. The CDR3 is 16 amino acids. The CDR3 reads CASSFSSVPTNYGYTF. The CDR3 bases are TGTGCCAGCAGTTTTTCGTCAGTACCGACTAACTATGGCTACACCTTC.

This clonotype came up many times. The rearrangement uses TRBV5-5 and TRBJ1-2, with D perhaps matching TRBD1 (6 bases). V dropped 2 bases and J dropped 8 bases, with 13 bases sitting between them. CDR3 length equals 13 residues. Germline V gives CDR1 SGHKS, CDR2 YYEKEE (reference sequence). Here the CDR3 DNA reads TGTGCCAGCAGCTTCCAGGGGCAAGAAGGCTACACCTTC. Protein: CASSFQGQEGYTF. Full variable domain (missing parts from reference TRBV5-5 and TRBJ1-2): DAGVTQSPTHLIKTRGQQVTLRCSPISGHKSVSWYQQVLGQGPQFIFQYYEKEERGRGNFPDRFSARQFPNYSSELNVNALLLGDSALYLCASSFQGQEGYTFGSGTRLTVV.

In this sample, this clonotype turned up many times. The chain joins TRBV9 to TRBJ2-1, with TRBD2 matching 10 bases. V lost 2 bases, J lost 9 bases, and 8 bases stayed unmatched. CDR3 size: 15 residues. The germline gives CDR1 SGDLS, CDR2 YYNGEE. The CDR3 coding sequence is TGTGCCAGCAGCGTCGAAGCGGGAGGGCGGCCTGAGCAGTTCTTC. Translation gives CASSVEAGGRPEQFF.